A selection of T cell receptor beta chains follows, all from one sample in a study of T cell repertoires in cytomegalovirus infection. Each CDR3 protein is one row after TCRdb ran MiXCR on the reads. This repertoire shows some 700,000 distinct CDR3 sequences, roughly 35% found once; its top ten account for around 2.6%. Sequencing was performed on PBMCs. Receptor source: a human donor in good health (CMV status not recorded). Some clones in this sample may be carry-over from other donors' samples. The CDR3 runs from the conserved cysteine through the conserved F or W. Each record gives: D gene, J gene, clone size, V gene, CDR3 protein, CDR3 DNA. D genes are given only for firm matches. The size field is filled for only some rows; it gives once, few, many or a size class.

D gene: NA
J gene: TRBJ2-5
clone size: few
V gene: TRBV12-3/TRBV12-4
CDR3 protein: CASSQTGTEKETQYF
CDR3 DNA: TGTGCCAGCAGCCAAACAGGGACGGAGAAAGAGACCCAGTACTTC

D gene: NA
J gene: TRBJ2-3
clone size: NA
V gene: TRBV28
CDR3 protein: CASSWVRDTHYF
CDR3 DNA: TGTGCCAGCAGTTGGGTACGGGATACGCATTATTTT

D gene: NA
J gene: TRBJ1-6
clone size: NA
V gene: TRBV19
CDR3 protein: CASSIEAYNSPLHF
CDR3 DNA: TGTGCCAGTAGTATAGAAGCCTATAATTCACCCCTCCACTTT

D gene: NA
J gene: TRBJ2-7
clone size: few
V gene: TRBV6-1
CDR3 protein: CASSEGGYEQYF
CDR3 DNA: TGTGCCAGCAGTGAAGGGGGCTACGAGCAGTACTTC

D gene: TRBD1
J gene: TRBJ2-4
clone size: few
V gene: TRBV19
CDR3 protein: CASSHGQGAKKAKNIQYF
CDR3 DNA: TGTGCCAGTAGTCATGGACAGGGGGCGAAGAAGGCCAAAAACATTCAGTACTTC

D gene: NA
J gene: TRBJ1-1
clone size: NA
V gene: TRBV28
CDR3 protein: CASSLWGDEAFF
CDR3 DNA: TGTGCCAGCAGTTTATGGGGGGATGAAGCTTTCTTT

D gene: NA
J gene: TRBJ1-2
clone size: NA
V gene: TRBV7-2
CDR3 protein: CASKQGGYGYTF
CDR3 DNA: TGTGCCAGCAAACAGGGCGGCTATGGCTACACCTTC

D gene: NA
J gene: TRBJ1-1
clone size: NA
V gene: TRBV3-1
CDR3 protein: CASSHKTGWTTEAFF
CDR3 DNA: TGTGCCAGCAGCCACAAAACAGGGTGGACCACTGAAGCTTTCTTT

D gene: TRBD2
J gene: TRBJ2-3
clone size: few
V gene: TRBV19
CDR3 protein: CASSMAGGGADTQYF
CDR3 DNA: TGTGCCAGTAGTATGGCGGGAGGAGGGGCAGATACGCAGTATTTT

D gene: NA
J gene: TRBJ1-6
clone size: many
V gene: TRBV20-1
CDR3 protein: CSARDLRGNSPLHF
CDR3 DNA: TGCAGTGCTAGAGATCTCAGGGGCAATTCACCCCTCCACTTT

D gene: NA
J gene: TRBJ2-1
clone size: NA
V gene: TRBV29-1
CDR3 protein: CSVDQGVLLSNEQFF
CDR3 DNA: TGCAGCGTGGATCAGGGTGTTCTTTTGTCCAATGAGCAGTTCTTC

D gene: NA
J gene: TRBJ2-7
clone size: few
V gene: TRBV6-1
CDR3 protein: CASSEQGIGSYEQYF
CDR3 DNA: TGTGCCAGCAGTGAACAGGGGATCGGGTCCTACGAGCAGTACTTC

D gene: NA
J gene: TRBJ2-7
clone size: NA
V gene: TRBV28
CDR3 protein: CASSPYGGFYEQYF
CDR3 DNA: TGTGCCAGCAGTCCGTACGGGGGCTTCTACGAGCAGTACTTC

D gene: NA
J gene: TRBJ1-2
clone size: few
V gene: TRBV7-9
CDR3 protein: CASSLIPVLTNYGYTF
CDR3 DNA: TGTGCCAGCAGCTTAATCCCAGTTTTGACTAACTATGGCTACACCTTC

D gene: NA
J gene: TRBJ1-6
clone size: many
V gene: TRBV7-8
CDR3 protein: CASSLFRDNSPLHF
CDR3 DNA: TGTGCCAGCAGCTTATTTCGGGATAATTCACCCCTCCACTTT

D gene: TRBD1
J gene: TRBJ1-1
clone size: few
V gene: TRBV5-4
CDR3 protein: CASSRTGGSWRNTEAFF
CDR3 DNA: TGTGCCAGCAGTCGGACAGGGGGAAGTTGGCGGAACACTGAAGCTTTCTTT

D gene: NA
J gene: TRBJ2-7
clone size: NA
V gene: TRBV6-5
CDR3 protein: CASSPLPEGTPYEQYF
CDR3 DNA: TGTGCCAGCAGTCCTCTCCCGGAGGGGACCCCCTACGAGCAGTACTTC

D gene: NA
J gene: TRBJ2-5
clone size: NA
V gene: TRBV4-3
CDR3 protein: CASSQVSQETQYF
CDR3 DNA: TGCGCCAGCAGCCAAGTAAGCCAAGAGACCCAGTACTTC

D gene: NA
J gene: TRBJ2-1
clone size: few
V gene: TRBV7-9
CDR3 protein: CASSPPQGTSYNEQFF
CDR3 DNA: TGTGCCAGCAGCCCCCCTCAGGGGACTTCCTACAATGAGCAGTTCTTC

D gene: NA
J gene: TRBJ1-2
clone size: NA
V gene: TRBV7-2
CDR3 protein: CASSFGDYYGYTF
CDR3 DNA: TGTGCCAGCAGCTTTGGGGACTACTATGGCTACACCTTC

D gene: NA
J gene: TRBJ2-7
clone size: once
V gene: TRBV15
CDR3 protein: CATSRGRASYEQYF
CDR3 DNA: TGTGCCACCAGCAGGGGCAGGGCCTCCTACGAGCAGTACTTC

D gene: NA
J gene: TRBJ2-5
clone size: NA
V gene: TRBV6-1
CDR3 protein: CASIYPDQETQYF
CDR3 DNA: TGTGCCAGCATTTACCCCGACCAAGAGACCCAGTACTTC

D gene: TRBD1
J gene: TRBJ1-1
clone size: NA
V gene: TRBV5-1
CDR3 protein: CASSTTGTGGTEAFF
CDR3 DNA: TGCGCCAGCAGCACCACCGGGACAGGGGGCACTGAAGCTTTCTTT